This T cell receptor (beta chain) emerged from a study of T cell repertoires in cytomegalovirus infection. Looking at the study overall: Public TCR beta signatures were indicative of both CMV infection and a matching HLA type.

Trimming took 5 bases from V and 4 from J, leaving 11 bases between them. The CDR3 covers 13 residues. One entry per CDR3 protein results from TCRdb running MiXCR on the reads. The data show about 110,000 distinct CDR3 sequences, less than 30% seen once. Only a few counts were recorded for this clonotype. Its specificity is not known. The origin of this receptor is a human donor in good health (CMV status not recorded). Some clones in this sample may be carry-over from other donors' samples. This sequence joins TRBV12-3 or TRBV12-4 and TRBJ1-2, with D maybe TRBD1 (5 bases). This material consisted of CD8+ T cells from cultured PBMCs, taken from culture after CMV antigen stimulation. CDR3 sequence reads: CASSPGSIYGYTF. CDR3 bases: TGTGCCAGCAGTCCAGGGTCAATCTATGGCTACACCTTC.